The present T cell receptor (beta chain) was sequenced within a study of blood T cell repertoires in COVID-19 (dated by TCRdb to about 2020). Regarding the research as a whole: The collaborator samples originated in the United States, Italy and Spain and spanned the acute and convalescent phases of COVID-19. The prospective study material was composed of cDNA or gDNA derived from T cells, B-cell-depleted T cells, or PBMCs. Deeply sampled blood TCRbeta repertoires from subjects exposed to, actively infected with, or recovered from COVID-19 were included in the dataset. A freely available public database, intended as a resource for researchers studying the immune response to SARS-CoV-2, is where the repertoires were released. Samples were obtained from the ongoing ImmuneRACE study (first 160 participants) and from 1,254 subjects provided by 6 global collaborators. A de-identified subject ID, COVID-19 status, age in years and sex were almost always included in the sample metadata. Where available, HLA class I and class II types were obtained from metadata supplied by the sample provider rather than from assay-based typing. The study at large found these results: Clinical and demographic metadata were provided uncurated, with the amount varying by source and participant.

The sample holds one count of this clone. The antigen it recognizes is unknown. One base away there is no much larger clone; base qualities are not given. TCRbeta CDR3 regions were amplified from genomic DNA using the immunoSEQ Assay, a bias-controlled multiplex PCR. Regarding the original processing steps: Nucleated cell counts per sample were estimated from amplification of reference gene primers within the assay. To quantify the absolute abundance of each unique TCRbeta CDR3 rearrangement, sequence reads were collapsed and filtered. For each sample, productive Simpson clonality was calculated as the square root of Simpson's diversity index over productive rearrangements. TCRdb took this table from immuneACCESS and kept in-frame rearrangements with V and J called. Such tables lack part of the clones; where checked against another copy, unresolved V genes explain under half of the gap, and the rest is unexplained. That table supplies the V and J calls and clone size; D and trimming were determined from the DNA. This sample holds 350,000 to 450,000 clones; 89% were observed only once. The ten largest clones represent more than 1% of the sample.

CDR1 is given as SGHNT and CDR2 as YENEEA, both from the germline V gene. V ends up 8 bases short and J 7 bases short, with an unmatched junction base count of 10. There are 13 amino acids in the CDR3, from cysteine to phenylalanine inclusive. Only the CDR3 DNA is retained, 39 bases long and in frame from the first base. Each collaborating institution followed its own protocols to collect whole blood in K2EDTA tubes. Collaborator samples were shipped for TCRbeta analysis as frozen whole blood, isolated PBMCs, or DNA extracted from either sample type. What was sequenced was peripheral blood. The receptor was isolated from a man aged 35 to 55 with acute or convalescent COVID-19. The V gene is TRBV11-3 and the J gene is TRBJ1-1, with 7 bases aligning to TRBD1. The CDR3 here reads CASARGGRGEAFF. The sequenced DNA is TGTGCCAGCGCGCGAGGGGGCCGCGGTGAAGCTTTCTTT.